The 8 T cell receptor beta chains in this list originate from one sample, sequenced in a study of T cells in narcolepsy. Clones were read by immunoSEQ multiplex PCR, and TCRdb kept only the in-frame ones, dropping some. This sample has about 35,000 clones, with roughly 87% found just once. Material: CD45RA- memory CD4+ T cells from PBMCs. These receptor sequences come from a human donor with narcolepsy.

V usage is TRBV9 and J usage is TRBJ2-1; no definite D call. Germline loops: CDR1 SGDLS, CDR2 YYNGEE. The CDR3 is 14 residues long. The germline V and J ends were trimmed by 1 base and 3 bases, with 8 bases remaining between them. The CDR3 loop reads CASSVNNNYNEQFF. CDR3 sequence (DNA): TGTGCCAGCAGCGTAAACAACAACTACAATGAGCAGTTCTTC.

The genes are TRBV4-1 and TRBJ1-3; no firm D call. Germline-derived CDR1 and CDR2 are MGHRA and YSYEKL. The germline V and J ends were trimmed by 0 bases and 3 bases, with 9 bases remaining between them. This CDR3 has 15 residues. The DNA of the CDR3 is TGCGCCAGCAGCCAAGAGCCGGCGGTTGGAAACACCATATATTTT. It encodes CASSQEPAVGNTIYF.

The chain employs TRBV5-1 and TRBJ2-1; 8 positions agree with TRBD1. The CDR3 consists of 15 residues. In germline, CDR1 is SGHRS, CDR2 YFSETQ. The ends lost 0 bases at V and 7 bases at J; junction bases unmatched: 6. This chain's CDR3 is CASSLDPGGRNEQFF. In nucleotides, the CDR3 is TGCGCCAGCAGCTTGGACCCAGGGGGCAGGAATGAGCAGTTCTTC.

This clone was observed a handful of times. The chain links TRBV5-1 to TRBJ2-2; D unresolved. V was clipped by 0 bases and J by 2 bases, with 2 bases between them. This CDR3 is built from 13 residues. Germline V CDR1 and CDR2: SGHRS, YFSETQ. The CDR3 nucleotides are TGCGCCAGCAGCTTGGCTAACACCGGGGAGCTGTTTTTT. Encoded protein: CASSLANTGELFF.

The genes are TRBV5-4 and TRBJ2-7, with 7 bases that match TRBD1. The CDR3 totals 15 residues. The V gene's germline CDR1 is SGHNT and CDR2 YYREEE (reference sequence). J gave up 3 bases and V 4 bases, and 10 bases lay outside the gene matches. The CDR3 is CASSPGTVAVYEQYF. The CDR3 DNA reads as TGTGCCAGCAGCCCTGGGACAGTTGCTGTCTACGAGCAGTACTTC. The variable domain in full, completed from reference TRBV5-4 and TRBJ2-7, reads ETGVTQSPTHLIKTRGQQVTLRCSSQSGHNTVSWYQQALGQGPQFIFQYYREEENGRGNFPPRFSGLQFPNYSSELNVNALELDDSALYLCASSPGTVAVYEQYFGPGTRLTVT.

This chain connects TRBV12-2 to TRBJ1-1; whether TRBD1, the table's D call, matches the DNA was not checked. TRBV12-2 is an annotated pseudogene. The CDR3 totals 16 residues. The CDR3 region is CASRGRTGGMGTEAFF. CDR3 coding DNA: TGTGCAAGTCGCGGAAGGACAGGGGGCATGGGCACTGAAGCTTTCTTT.

This clone appeared a single time. The CDR3 region has the DNA TGTGCCAGCAGCTTAGGCGGTAGCGGCTACGAGCAGTACTTC. This translates into CASSLGGSGYEQYF. This sequence joins TRBV13 and TRBJ2-7, with D possibly TRBD2 on 6 matching bases. Trimming stripped 0 bases from V and 3 bases from J, with 9 bases between. Germline V CDR1 and CDR2: PRHDT, FYEKMQ (reference sequence). CDR3 size: 14 residues.

This clone has only one observation. V gene TRBV28 combines with J gene TRBJ2-1; TRBD2 agrees at 10 bases. CDR1 and CDR2 (germline): MDHEN, SYDVKM. There are 16 residues in the CDR3. V gave up 4 bases and J gave up 1 base; unmatched junction bases: 4. CDR3 DNA: TGTGCCAGCAGTTCCCCGGGACTAGCGTCCTACAATGAGCAGTTCTTC. This translates into CASSSPGLASYNEQFF.